This T cell receptor beta chain was captured by sequencing in a study of regulatory T cells in long-lasting Graves disease. Arm-PCR of CDR3 regions and iRepertoire HTBI primers were the basis on which TCR beta libraries were built. TCRdb redid the calling of the multiplex PCR reads with MiXCR, one entry per CDR3 protein. The sample holds roughly 250,000 distinct CDR3 sequences, about 18% seen once. This CDR3 comprises 15 residues. Trimming cost V 2 bases and J 5 bases, with 15 bases left between them. Germline-derived CDR1 and CDR2 are LGHDT and YNNKEL (reference sequence). The time point here: newly diagnosed GD, antithyroid drugs for less than 3 months. After RNA was extracted from PBMCs, the TCR library was made from it. These records were also assigned to another study, of T cells in Graves' hyperthyroidism and ophthalmopathy.

This specimen was peripheral blood mononuclear cells (PBMCs), taken at new diagnosis, from a patient treated with antithyroid drugs. The sequence was collected from a woman aged 25 to 39 with Graves disease. The chain combines TRBV3-1 with TRBJ1-1; no clear D gene. CDR3 nucleotide sequence: TGTGCCAGCAGCCAAATCACAGTATCGGGGACTGAAGCTTTCTTT. It translates to CASSQITVSGTEAFF. The full variable domain, in which reference TRBV3-1 and TRBJ1-1 provide the parts outside the CDR3, is DTAVSQTPKYLVTQMGNDKSIKCEQNLGHDTMYWYKQDSKKFLKIMFSYNNKELIINETVPNRFSPKSPDKAHLNLHINSLELGDSAVYFCASSQITVSGTEAFFGQGTRLTVV.